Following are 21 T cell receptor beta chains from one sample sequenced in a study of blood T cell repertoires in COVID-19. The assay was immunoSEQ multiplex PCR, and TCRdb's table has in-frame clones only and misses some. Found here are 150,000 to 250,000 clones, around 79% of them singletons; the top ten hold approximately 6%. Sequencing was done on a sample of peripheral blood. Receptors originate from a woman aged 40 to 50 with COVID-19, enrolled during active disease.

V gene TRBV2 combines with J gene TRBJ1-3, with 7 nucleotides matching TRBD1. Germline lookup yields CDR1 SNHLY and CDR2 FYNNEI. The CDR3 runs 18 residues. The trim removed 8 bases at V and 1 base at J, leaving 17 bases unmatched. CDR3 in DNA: TGTGCCAGCTCCCTTGAACAGGGGCTTAGTATGTCTGGAAACACCATATATTTT. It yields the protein CASSLEQGLSMSGNTIYF.

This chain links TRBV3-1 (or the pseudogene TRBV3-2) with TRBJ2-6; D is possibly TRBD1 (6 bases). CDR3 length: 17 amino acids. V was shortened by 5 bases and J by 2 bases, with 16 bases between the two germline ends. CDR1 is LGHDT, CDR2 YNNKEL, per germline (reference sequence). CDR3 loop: CASSEGQLMTGANVLTF. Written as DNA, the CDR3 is TGTGCCAGCAGCGAAGGACAGCTAATGACTGGGGCCAACGTCCTGACTTTC.

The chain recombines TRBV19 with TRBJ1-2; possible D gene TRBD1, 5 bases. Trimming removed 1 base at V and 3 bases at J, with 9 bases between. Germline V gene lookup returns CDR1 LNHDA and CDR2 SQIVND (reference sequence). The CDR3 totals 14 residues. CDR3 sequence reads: CASSIGQGYYGYTF. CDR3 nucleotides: TGTGCCAGTAGTATAGGTCAGGGTTACTATGGCTACACCTTC.

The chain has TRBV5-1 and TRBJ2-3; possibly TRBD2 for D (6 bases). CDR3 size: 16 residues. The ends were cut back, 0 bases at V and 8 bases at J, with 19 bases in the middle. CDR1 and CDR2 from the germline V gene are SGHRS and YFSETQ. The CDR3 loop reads CASSLAMGTAPGTQYF. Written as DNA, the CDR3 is TGCGCCAGCAGCTTGGCGATGGGGACTGCCCCCGGTACGCAGTATTTT.

The CDR3 loop is CASSLWGTGGNEQYF. CDR3 in DNA: TGTGCCAGCAGCTTGTGGGGTACAGGGGGCAACGAGCAGTACTTC. This chain connects TRBV5-5 to TRBJ2-7; 9 nucleotides match TRBD1. V lost 1 base, J lost 5 bases, and 7 bases stayed unmatched. The CDR3 is made up of 15 amino acids. Germline V gene lookup returns CDR1 SGHKS and CDR2 YYEKEE (reference sequence).

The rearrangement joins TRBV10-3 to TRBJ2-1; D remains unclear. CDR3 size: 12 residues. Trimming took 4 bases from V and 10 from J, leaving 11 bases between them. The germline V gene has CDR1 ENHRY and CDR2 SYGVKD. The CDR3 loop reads CAISGQAVEQFF. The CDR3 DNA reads TGTGCCATCAGTGGCCAGGCCGTCGAGCAGTTCTTC.

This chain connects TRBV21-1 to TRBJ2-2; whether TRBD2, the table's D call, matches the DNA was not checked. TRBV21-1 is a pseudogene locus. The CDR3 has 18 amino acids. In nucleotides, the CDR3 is TGTGCCAGCAGCAATTGCCTAGGAAGACTAGTGGTTGTCGGGGAGCTGTTTTTT. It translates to CASSNCLGRLVVVGELFF.

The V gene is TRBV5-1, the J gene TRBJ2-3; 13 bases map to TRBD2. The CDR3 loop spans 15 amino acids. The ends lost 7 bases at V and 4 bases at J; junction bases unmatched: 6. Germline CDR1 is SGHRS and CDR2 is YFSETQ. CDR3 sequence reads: CASGLAGDLADTQYF. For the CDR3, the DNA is TGCGCCAGCGGACTAGCGGGAGACCTCGCAGATACGCAGTATTTT.

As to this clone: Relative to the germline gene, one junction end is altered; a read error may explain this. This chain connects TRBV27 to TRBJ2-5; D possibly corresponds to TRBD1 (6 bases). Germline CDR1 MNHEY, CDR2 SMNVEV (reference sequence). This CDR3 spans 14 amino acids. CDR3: CASSSTTGQGTQYF. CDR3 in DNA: TGTGCCAGCAGTTCTACGACAGGCCAAGGGACCCAGTACTTC.

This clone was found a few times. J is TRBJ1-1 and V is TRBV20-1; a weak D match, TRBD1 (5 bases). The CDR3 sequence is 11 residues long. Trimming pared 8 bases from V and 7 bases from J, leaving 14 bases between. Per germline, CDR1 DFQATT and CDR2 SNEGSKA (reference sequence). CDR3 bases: TGCAGTCCCCTAAACACAGGTGAAGCTTTCTTT. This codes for CSPLNTGEAFF.

CDR3 region: CASSQDAGDVEAFF. The DNA for the CDR3 is TGTGCCAGCAGCCAAGATGCCGGTGATGTTGAAGCTTTCTTT. The gene calls are TRBV3-1 (or the pseudogene TRBV3-2) and TRBJ1-1; D is ambiguous. Germline V CDR1 and CDR2: LGHDT, YNNKEL (reference sequence). This CDR3 is built from 14 residues. V lost 0 bases and J 7 bases, leaving 12 bases between the germline ends.

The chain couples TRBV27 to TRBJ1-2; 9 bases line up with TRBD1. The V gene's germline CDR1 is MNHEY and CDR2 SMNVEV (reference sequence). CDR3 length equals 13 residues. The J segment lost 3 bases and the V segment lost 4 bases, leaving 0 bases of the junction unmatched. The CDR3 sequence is CASSWTGDYGYTF. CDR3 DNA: TGTGCCAGCAGTTGGACAGGGGACTATGGCTACACCTTC.

This CDR3 reads CATQTGNQETQYF. As DNA, the CDR3 is TGTGCCACCCAGACAGGGAACCAAGAGACCCAGTACTTC. The V gene is TRBV10-3, the J gene TRBJ2-5; TRBD1 matches at 7 bases. The V and J ends lost 10 bases and 0 bases, in that order; junction bases with no gene match: 5. The germline V gene has CDR1 ENHRY and CDR2 SYGVKD. The CDR3 has 13 residues.

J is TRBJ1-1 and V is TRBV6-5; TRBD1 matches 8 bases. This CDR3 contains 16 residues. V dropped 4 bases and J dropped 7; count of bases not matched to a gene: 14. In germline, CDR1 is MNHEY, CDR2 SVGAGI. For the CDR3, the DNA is TGTGCCAGCAGTTCCAAATCCGGGACAGGTGGGGGTGAAGCTTTCTTT. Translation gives CASSSKSGTGGGEAFF.

The CDR3 is CASSLRVLNEQFF. The DNA for the CDR3 is TGTGCCAGCAGCTTACGGGTACTCAATGAGCAGTTCTTC. V is TRBV7-2 and J is TRBJ2-1; D is unresolved. Trimming stripped 2 bases from V and 6 bases from J, with 8 bases between. Germline V gives CDR1 SGHTA, CDR2 FQGNSA. The CDR3 length is 13 residues.

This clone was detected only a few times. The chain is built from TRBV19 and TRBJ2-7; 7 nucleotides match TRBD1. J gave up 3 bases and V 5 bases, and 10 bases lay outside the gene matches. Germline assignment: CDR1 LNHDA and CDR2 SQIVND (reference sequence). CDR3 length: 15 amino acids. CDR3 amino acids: CASSERTGWGYEQYF. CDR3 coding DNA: TGTGCCAGTAGTGAGAGGACAGGTTGGGGCTACGAGCAGTACTTC. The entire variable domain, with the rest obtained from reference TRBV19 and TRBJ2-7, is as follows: DGGITQSPKYLFRKEGQNVTLSCEQNLNHDAMYWYRQDPGQGLRLIYYSQIVNDFQKGDIAEGYSVSREKKESFPLTVTSAQKNPTAFYLCASSERTGWGYEQYFGPGTRLTVT.

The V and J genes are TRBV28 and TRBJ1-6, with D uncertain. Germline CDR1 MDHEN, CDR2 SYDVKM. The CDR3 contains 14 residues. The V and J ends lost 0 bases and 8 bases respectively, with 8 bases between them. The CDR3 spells CASSLWGDDSPLHF. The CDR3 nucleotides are TGTGCCAGCAGTTTATGGGGCGATGATTCACCCCTCCACTTT.

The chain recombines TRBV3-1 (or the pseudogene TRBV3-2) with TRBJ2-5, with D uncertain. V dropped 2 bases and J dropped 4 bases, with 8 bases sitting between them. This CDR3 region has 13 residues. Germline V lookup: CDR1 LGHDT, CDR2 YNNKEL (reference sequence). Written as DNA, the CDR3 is TGTGCCAGCAGCCAATATGAGGTAGAGACCCAGTACTTC. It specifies CASSQYEVETQYF.

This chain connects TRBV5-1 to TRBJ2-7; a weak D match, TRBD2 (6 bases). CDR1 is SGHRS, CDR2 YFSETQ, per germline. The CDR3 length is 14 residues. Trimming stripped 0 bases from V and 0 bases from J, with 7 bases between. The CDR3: CASSLVGGSYEQYF. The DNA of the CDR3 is TGCGCCAGCAGCTTGGTGGGAGGCTCCTACGAGCAGTACTTC.

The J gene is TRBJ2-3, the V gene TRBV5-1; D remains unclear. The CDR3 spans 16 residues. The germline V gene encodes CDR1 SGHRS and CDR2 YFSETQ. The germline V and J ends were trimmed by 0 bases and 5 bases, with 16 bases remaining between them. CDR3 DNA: TGCGCCAGCAGCTTGGCCGAAACTCTAATTCAAGATACGCAGTATTTT. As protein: CASSLAETLIQDTQYF.

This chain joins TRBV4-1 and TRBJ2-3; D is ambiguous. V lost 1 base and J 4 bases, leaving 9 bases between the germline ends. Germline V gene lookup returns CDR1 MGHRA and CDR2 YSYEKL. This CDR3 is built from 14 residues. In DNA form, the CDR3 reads TGCGCCAGCAGCCAAGTATGGAGATCAGATACGCAGTATTTT. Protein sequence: CASSQVWRSDTQYF.